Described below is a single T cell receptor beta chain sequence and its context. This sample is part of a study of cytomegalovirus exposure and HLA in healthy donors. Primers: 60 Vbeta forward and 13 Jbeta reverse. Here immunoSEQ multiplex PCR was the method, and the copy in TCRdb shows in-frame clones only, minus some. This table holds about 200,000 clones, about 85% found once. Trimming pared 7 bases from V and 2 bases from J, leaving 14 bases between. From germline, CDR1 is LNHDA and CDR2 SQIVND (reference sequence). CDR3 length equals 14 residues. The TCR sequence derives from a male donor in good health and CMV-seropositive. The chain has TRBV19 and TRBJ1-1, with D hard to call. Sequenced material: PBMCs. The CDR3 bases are TGTGCCAGTACCCCCCGAGGGAGTAACACTGAAGCTTTCTTT. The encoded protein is CASTPRGSNTEAFF.